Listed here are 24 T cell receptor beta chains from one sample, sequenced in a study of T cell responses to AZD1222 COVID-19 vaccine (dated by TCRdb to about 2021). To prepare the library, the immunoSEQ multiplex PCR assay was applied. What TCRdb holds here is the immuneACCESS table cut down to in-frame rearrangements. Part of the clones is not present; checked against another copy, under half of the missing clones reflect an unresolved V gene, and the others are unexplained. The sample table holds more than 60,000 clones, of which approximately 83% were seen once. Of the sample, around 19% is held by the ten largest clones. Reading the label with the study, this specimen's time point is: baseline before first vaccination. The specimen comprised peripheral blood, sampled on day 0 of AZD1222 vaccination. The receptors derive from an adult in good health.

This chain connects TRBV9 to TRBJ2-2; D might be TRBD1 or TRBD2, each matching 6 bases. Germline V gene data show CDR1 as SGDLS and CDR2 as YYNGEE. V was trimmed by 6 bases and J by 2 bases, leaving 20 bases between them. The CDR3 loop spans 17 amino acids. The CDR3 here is CASNTPPGASNTGELFF. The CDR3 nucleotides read TGTGCCAGCAACACTCCCCCGGGGGCTAGCAACACCGGGGAGCTGTTTTTT. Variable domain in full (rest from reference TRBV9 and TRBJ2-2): DSGVTQTPKHLITATGQRVTLRCSPRSGDLSVYWYQQSLDQGLQFLIQYYNGEERAKGNILERFSAQQFPDLHSELNLSSLELGDSALYFCASNTPPGASNTGELFFGEGSRLTVL.

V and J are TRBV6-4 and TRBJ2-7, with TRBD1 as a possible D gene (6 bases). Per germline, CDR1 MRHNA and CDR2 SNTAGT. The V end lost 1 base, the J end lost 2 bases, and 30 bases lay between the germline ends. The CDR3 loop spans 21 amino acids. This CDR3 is CASSDYEDKGQTLFPTYEQYF. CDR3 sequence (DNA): TGTGCCAGCAGTGACTACGAGGATAAAGGACAGACGCTCTTCCCTACCTACGAGCAGTACTTC.

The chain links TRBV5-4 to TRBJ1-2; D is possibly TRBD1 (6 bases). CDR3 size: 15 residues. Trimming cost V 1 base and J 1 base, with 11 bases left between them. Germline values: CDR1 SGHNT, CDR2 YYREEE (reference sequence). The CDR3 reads CASSLQGLINYGYTF. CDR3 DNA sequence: TGTGCCAGCAGCTTGCAGGGGCTAATTAACTATGGCTACACCTTC.

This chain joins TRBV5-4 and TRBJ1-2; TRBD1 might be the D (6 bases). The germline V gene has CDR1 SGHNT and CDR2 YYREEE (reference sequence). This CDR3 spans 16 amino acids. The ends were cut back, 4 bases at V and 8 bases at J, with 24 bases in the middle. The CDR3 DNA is TGTGCCAGCAGCAGGGGGGACGTCTATATCGAGTTGGGCTACACCTTC. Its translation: CASSRGDVYIELGYTF.

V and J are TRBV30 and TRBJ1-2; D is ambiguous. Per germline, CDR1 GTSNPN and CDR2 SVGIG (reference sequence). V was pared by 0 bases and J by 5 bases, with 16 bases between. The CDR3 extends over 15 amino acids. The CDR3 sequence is CAWSVHGRGVYGYTF. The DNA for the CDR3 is TGTGCCTGGAGTGTACACGGACGGGGAGTATATGGCTACACCTTC. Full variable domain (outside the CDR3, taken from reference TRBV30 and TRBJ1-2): SQTIHQWPATLVQPVGSPLSLECTVEGTSNPNLYWYRQAAGRGLQLLFYSVGIGQISSEVPQNLSASRPQDRQFILSSKKLLLSDSGFYLCAWSVHGRGVYGYTFGSGTRLTVV.

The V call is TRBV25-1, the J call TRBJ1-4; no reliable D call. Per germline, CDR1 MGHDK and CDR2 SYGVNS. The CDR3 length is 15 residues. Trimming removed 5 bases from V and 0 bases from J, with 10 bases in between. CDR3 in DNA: TGTGCCAGCAGTCTCCGCAAAACAACTAATGAAAAACTGTTTTTT. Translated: CASSLRKTTNEKLFF.

Written as DNA, the CDR3 is TGTGCCAGCAGCGTGGCGGCTTCGGGCAATCAGCCCCAGCATTTT. It specifies CASSVAASGNQPQHF. V and J are TRBV9 and TRBJ1-5, with D unclear. V was shortened by 2 bases and J by 2 bases, with 11 bases between the two germline ends. CDR1 and CDR2 from the germline V gene are SGDLS and YYNGEE. The length of the CDR3 is 15 residues.

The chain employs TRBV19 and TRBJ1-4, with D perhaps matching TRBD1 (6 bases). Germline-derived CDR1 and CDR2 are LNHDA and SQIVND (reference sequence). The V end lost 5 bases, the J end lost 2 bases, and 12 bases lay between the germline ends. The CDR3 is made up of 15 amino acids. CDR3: CASSATGTTNEKLFF. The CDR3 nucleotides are TGTGCCAGTAGTGCGACAGGTACTACTAATGAAAAACTGTTTTTT.

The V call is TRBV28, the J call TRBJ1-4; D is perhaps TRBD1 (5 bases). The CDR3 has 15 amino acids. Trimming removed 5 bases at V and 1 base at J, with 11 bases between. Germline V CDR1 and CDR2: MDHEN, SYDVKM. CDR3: CASSGQGITNEKLFF. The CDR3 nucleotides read TGTGCCAGCAGTGGGCAGGGTATAACTAATGAAAAACTGTTTTTT.

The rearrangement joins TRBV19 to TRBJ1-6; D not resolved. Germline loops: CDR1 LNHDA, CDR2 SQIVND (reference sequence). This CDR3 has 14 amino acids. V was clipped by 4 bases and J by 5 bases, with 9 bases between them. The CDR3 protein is CASSKRGDNSPLHF. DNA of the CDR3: TGTGCCAGTAGTAAACGGGGTGATAATTCACCCCTCCACTTT.

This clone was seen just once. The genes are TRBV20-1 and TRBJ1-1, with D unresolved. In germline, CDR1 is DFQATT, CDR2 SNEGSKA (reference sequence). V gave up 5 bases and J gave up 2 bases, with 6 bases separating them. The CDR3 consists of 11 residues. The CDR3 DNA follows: TGCAGTGCTTGGGTCAACACTGAAGCTTTCTTT. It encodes CSAWVNTEAFF.

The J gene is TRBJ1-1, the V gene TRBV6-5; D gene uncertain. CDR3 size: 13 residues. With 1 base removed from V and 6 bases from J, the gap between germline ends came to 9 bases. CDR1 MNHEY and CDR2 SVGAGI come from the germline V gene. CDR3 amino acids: CASSYLGIAEAFF. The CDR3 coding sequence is TGTGCCAGCAGTTACTTGGGGATCGCTGAAGCTTTCTTT.

The CDR3 bases are TGTGCCAGCAGTCAGTTGACGGGGGGTCCCGGGGAGCTGTTTTTT. Its translation is CASSQLTGGPGELFF. This rearrangement joins TRBV2 to TRBJ2-2; 7 nucleotides align to TRBD2. J gave up 6 bases and V 5 bases, and 9 bases lay outside the gene matches. The germline gives CDR1 SNHLY, CDR2 FYNNEI. The CDR3 contains 15 residues.

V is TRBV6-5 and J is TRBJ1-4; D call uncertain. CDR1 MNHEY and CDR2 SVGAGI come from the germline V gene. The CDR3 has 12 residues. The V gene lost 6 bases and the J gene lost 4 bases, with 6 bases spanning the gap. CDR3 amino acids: CASSRLNEKLFF. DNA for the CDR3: TGTGCCAGCAGCAGGCTTAATGAAAAACTGTTTTTT.

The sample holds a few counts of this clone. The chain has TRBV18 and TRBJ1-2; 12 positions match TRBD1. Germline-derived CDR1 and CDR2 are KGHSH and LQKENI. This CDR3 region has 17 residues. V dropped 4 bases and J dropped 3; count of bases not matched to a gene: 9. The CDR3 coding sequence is TGTGCCAGCTCACTCATACCGGGACAGGGGGCGGACTATGGCTACACCTTC. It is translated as CASSLIPGQGADYGYTF.

CDR3 sequence (DNA): TGTGCCAGCACATTATTCCGGGGGTCTGGAAACACCATATATTTT. It is translated as CASTLFRGSGNTIYF. This chain connects TRBV6-5 to TRBJ1-3, with D possibly being TRBD1 (5 bases). The CDR3 extends over 15 amino acids. Per germline, CDR1 MNHEY and CDR2 SVGAGI. V was shortened by 7 bases and J by 1 base, with 14 bases between the two germline ends.

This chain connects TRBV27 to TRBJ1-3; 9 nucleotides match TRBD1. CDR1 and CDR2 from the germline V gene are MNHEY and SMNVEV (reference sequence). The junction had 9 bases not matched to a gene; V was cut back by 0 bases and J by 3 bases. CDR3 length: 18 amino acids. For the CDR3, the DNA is TGTGCCAGCAGTTTATCGAACCCCCGACAGGGGGGTGGAAACACCATATATTTT. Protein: CASSLSNPRQGGGNTIYF.

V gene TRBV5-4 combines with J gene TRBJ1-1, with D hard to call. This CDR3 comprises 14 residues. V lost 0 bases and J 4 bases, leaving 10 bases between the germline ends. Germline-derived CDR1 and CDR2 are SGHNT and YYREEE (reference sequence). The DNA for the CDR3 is TGTGCCAGCAGCTTGGATCCAGATACCACTGAAGCTTTCTTT. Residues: CASSLDPDTTEAFF.

This CDR3 reads CASIPRSSYEQYF. The DNA for the CDR3 is TGTGCCAGCATCCCAAGGAGCTCCTACGAGCAGTACTTC. The rearrangement uses TRBV2 and TRBJ2-7; D ambiguous. The CDR3 spans 13 residues. V lost 7 bases and J 0 bases, leaving 10 bases between the germline ends. Looked up from germline, CDR1 is SNHLY and CDR2 is FYNNEI.

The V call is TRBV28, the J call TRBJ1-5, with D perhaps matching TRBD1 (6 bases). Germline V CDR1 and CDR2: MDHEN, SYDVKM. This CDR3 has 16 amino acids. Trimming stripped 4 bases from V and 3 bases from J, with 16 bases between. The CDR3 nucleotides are TGTGCCAGCAGTTGGGGCGTCAGGGGAAACAATCAGCCCCAGCATTTT. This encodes CASSWGVRGNNQPQHF.

CDR3: CASSPRSGTGSGNEQFF. For the CDR3, the DNA is TGTGCCAGCTCACCAAGGTCTGGGACAGGGTCCGGGAATGAGCAGTTCTTC. The gene calls are TRBV18 and TRBJ2-1; TRBD1 aligns across 9 bases. The CDR3 has 17 residues. V was clipped by 2 bases and J by 7 bases; unmatched bases: 12. The V gene's germline CDR1 is KGHSH and CDR2 LQKENI.

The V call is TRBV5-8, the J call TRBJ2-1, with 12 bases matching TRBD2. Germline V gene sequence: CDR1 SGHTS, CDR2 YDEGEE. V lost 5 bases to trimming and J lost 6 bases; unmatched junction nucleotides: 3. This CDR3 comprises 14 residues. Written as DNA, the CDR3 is TGTGCCAGCAGACTAGCGGGGGGTGGCAATGAGCAGTTCTTC. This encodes CASRLAGGGNEQFF.

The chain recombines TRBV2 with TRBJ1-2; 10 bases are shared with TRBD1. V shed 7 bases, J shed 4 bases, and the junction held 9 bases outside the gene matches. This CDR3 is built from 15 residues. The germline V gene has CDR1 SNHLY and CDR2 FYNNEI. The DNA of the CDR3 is TGTGCCAGCACCCCGGGACAGGGGACTTCCTATGGCTACACCTTC. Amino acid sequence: CASTPGQGTSYGYTF.

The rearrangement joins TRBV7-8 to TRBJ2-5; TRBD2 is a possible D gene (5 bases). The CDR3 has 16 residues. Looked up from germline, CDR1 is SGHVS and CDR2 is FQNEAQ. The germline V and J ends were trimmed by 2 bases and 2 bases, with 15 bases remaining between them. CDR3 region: CASSLRTGIRQETQYF. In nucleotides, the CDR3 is TGTGCCAGCAGCTTAAGAACCGGGATCCGACAAGAGACCCAGTACTTC.